This T cell receptor (beta chain) was sequenced for a study of T cell repertoires in cytomegalovirus infection. Study outcomes and limitations: There were HLA-C-restricted CMV-specific TCR beta clonotypes dominating the ex vivo response. Cumulative frequency of public TCR beta families picked out carriers of CMV plus the relevant HLA.

This clonotype has ten or more counts. Its matching antigen is unknown. From the reads, TCRdb called clonotypes with MiXCR, one entry per CDR3 protein. The table records fewer than 850,000 distinct CDR3 sequences, about 27% of them present only once. The germline V and J ends were trimmed by 9 bases and 5 bases, with 13 bases remaining between them. Germline values: CDR1 ENHRY, CDR2 SYGVKD. This CDR3 contains 12 residues. The V and J genes are TRBV10-3 and TRBJ1-2; perhaps TRBD1 as D (5 bases). The source material was cultured CD8+ T cells from PBMCs, sampled from culture after CMV antigen stimulation. This TCR came from a human donor in good health (CMV status not recorded). Some clones in this sample may be carry-over from other donors' samples. As DNA, the CDR3 is TGTGCCATGGGGGAAGGTCCATATGGCTACACCTTC. Protein: CAMGEGPYGYTF.